This T cell receptor (beta chain) was identified during a study of regulatory T cells in long-lasting Graves disease. Findings and limits, study-wide: Favoring TRBV28, TRBJ1-2 and TRBJ2-5 was a feature seen in persistent disease.

J gave up 6 bases and V 9 bases, and 12 bases lay outside the gene matches. Germline values: CDR1 MDHEN, CDR2 SYDVKM. This CDR3 is 15 amino acids long. Library construction for TCR beta used iRepertoire HTBI primers and Arm-PCR of CDR3 regions. Original processing notes: Across all samples, about 60 TRBV segments and 15 or so TRBJ segments were identified. TCRdb re-analysed the multiplex PCR reads in MiXCR, keeping a single row per CDR3 protein. V and J calls and clone size were set by TCRdb, not the authors. Here the sample spans some 490,000 distinct CDR3 sequences, 12% being singletons. This clonotype was counted at least ten times. Its antigen is currently unknown. Sample time point: newly diagnosed GD, antithyroid drugs for less than 3 months. The TCR library was made from RNA extracted from PBMCs. Another study also made use of these data, one on T cells in Graves' hyperthyroidism and ophthalmopathy. Turning to that study: TCR CDR3 underwent first-round RT-PCR with the HTBI primer set. Ophthalmopathy and stable hyperthyroidism were separated by a 13 V-J model.

Sequencing was performed on peripheral blood mononuclear cells (PBMCs), taken at new diagnosis, from a patient treated with antithyroid drugs. This receptor was obtained from a woman younger than 45 with Graves disease. This rearrangement joins TRBV28 to TRBJ2-7; 12 bases are a match to TRBD1. The DNA for the CDR3 is TGTGCCAGTCATGAAGAAGGGACAGGGGGCTCCGAGCAGTACTTC. As protein: CASHEEGTGGSEQYF.